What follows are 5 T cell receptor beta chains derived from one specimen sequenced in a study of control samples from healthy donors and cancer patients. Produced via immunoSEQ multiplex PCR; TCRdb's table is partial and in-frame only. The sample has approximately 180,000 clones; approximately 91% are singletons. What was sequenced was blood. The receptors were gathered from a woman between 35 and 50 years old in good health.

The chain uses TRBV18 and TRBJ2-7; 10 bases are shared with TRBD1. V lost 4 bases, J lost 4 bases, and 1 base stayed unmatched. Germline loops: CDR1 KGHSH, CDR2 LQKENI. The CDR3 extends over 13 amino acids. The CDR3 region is CASSQDRGYEQYF. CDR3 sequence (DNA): TGTGCCAGCTCACAGGACAGGGGGTACGAGCAGTACTTC.

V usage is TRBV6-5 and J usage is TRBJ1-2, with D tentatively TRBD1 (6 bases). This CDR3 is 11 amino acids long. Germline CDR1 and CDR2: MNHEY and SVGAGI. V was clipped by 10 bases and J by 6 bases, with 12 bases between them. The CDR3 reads CATLRGNGYTF. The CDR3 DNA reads TGTGCCACCCTGAGGGGGAATGGCTACACCTTC.

The chain's CDR3 is CASSPAGQGTEAFF. For the CDR3, the DNA is TGTGCCAGCTCGCCGGCAGGCCAAGGGACTGAAGCTTTCTTT. The V and J genes are TRBV25-1 and TRBJ1-1; D is unclear. The CDR3 covers 14 residues. From germline, CDR1 is MGHDK and CDR2 SYGVNS. Trimming removed 8 bases at V and 5 bases at J, with 18 bases between.

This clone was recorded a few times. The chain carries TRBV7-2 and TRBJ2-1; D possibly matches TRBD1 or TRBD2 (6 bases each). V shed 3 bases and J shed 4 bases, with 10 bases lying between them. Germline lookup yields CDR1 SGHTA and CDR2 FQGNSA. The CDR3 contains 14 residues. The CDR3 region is CASSFGGPYNEQFF. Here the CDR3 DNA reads TGTGCCAGCAGCTTCGGGGGCCCATACAATGAGCAGTTCTTC.

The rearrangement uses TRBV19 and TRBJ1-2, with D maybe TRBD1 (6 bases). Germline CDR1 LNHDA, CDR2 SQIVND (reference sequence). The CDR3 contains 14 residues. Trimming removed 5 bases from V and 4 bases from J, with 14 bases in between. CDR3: CASSEGDAGYGYTF. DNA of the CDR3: TGTGCCAGTAGTGAGGGGGATGCAGGCTATGGCTACACCTTC.